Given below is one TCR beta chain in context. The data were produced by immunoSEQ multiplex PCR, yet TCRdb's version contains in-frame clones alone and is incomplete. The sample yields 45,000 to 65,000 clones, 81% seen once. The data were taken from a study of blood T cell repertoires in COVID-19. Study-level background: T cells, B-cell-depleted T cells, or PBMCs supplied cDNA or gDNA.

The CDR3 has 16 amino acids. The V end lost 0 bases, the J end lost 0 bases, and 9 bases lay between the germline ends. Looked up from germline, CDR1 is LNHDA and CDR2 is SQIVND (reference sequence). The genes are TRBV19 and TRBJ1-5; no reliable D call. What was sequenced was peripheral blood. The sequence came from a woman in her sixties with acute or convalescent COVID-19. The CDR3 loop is CASSIDLEYSNQPQHF. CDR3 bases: TGTGCCAGTAGTATAGATTTGGAGTATAGCAATCAGCCCCAGCATTTT.